These T cell receptor beta chains were read from a single sample in a study of blood T cell repertoires in COVID-19. Using immunoSEQ multiplex PCR, the repertoire was profiled, and TCRdb retains in-frame clones only, with some absent. The sample carries roughly 370,000 clones, 87% recorded once. Source material: PBMCs or T cells enriched from blood (not recorded which). The receptors derive from a woman in her 50s who had recovered from COVID-19. Both conserved end residues are part of each CDR3. The D gene is left open where the match is weak. Clone size is not always given. Where it is, it says once, few, many or a class for expanded clones.

J gene: TRBJ2-7
clone size: NA
D gene: NA
V gene: TRBV7-2
CDR3 length: 13
CDR3 protein: CASSRYRAYEQYF
CDR3 DNA: TGTGCCAGCAGCCGCTACCGGGCCTACGAGCAGTACTTC

J gene: TRBJ2-4
clone size: NA
D gene: NA
V gene: TRBV6-2/TRBV6-3
CDR3 length: 15
CDR3 protein: CASSYGQLAKNIQYF
CDR3 DNA: TGTGCCAGCAGTTATGGACAGCTAGCCAAAAACATTCAGTACTTC

J gene: TRBJ1-5
clone size: once
D gene: NA
V gene: TRBV28
CDR3 length: 16
CDR3 protein: CASSFRGRGGNQPQHF
CDR3 DNA: TGTGCCAGCAGTTTTAGGGGCAGGGGAGGCAATCAGCCCCAGCATTTT

J gene: TRBJ2-3
clone size: once
D gene: TRBD2
V gene: TRBV7-2
CDR3 length: 16
CDR3 protein: CASSTQRGGPTDTQYF
CDR3 DNA: TGTGCCAGCAGCACCCAGCGGGGGGGCCCCACAGATACGCAGTATTTT

J gene: TRBJ1-1
clone size: NA
D gene: TRBD1
V gene: TRBV12-3/TRBV12-4
CDR3 length: 13
CDR3 protein: CASSPGQGGVAFF
CDR3 DNA: TGTGCCAGCAGCCCAGGACAGGGCGGCGTAGCTTTCTTT

J gene: TRBJ1-3
clone size: NA
D gene: NA
V gene: TRBV3-1/TRBV3-2
CDR3 length: 12
CDR3 protein: CASSQGLDTIYF
CDR3 DNA: TGTGCCAGCAGCCAAGGACTTGACACCATATATTTT

J gene: TRBJ2-4
clone size: NA
D gene: NA
V gene: TRBV28
CDR3 length: 15
CDR3 protein: CASSSPARGLNIQYF
CDR3 DNA: TGTGCCAGCAGTTCCCCGGCAAGGGGGTTAAACATTCAGTACTTC

J gene: TRBJ1-2
clone size: NA
D gene: NA
V gene: TRBV28
CDR3 length: 11
CDR3 protein: CASSDRYGYTF
CDR3 DNA: TGTGCCAGCAGTGACAGATATGGCTACACCTTC

J gene: TRBJ2-2
clone size: NA
D gene: TRBD2
V gene: TRBV9
CDR3 length: 19
CDR3 protein: CASSVAPVGAGGRTGELFF
CDR3 DNA: TGTGCCAGCAGCGTAGCCCCCGTGGGGGCGGGGGGCCGGACCGGGGAGCTGTTTTTT

J gene: TRBJ1-2
clone size: NA
D gene: TRBD1
V gene: TRBV28
CDR3 length: 14
CDR3 protein: CASSLRQGSGGYTF
CDR3 DNA: TGTGCCAGCAGTTTGCGACAGGGGAGTGGGGGCTACACCTTC

J gene: TRBJ1-2
clone size: NA
D gene: NA
V gene: TRBV7-2
CDR3 length: 14
CDR3 protein: CASSSNQGSYGYTF
CDR3 DNA: TGTGCCAGCAGCTCGAACCAGGGAAGCTATGGCTACACCTTC

J gene: TRBJ1-1
clone size: NA
D gene: NA
V gene: TRBV28
CDR3 length: 15
CDR3 protein: CASTLPVGSYTEAFF
CDR3 DNA: TGTGCCAGCACCTTACCTGTGGGCAGTTACACTGAAGCTTTCTTT

J gene: TRBJ2-1
clone size: NA
D gene: TRBD1
V gene: TRBV29-1
CDR3 length: 13
CDR3 protein: CSGRTGGTGEQFF
CDR3 DNA: TGCAGCGGTCGGACAGGGGGAACGGGGGAGCAGTTCTTC

J gene: TRBJ1-4
clone size: NA
D gene: NA
V gene: TRBV6-5
CDR3 length: 14
CDR3 protein: CASSYGTSGEKLFF
CDR3 DNA: TGTGCCAGCAGTTACGGGACATCGGGGGAAAAACTGTTTTTT

J gene: TRBJ1-4
clone size: NA
D gene: TRBD1
V gene: TRBV7-2
CDR3 length: 14
CDR3 protein: CASSSDRGDEKLFF
CDR3 DNA: TGTGCCAGCAGCTCGGACAGGGGTGATGAAAAACTGTTTTTT

J gene: TRBJ1-3
clone size: once
D gene: NA
V gene: TRBV4-1
CDR3 length: 16
CDR3 protein: CASSQQGGHSGNTIYF
CDR3 DNA: TGCGCCAGCAGCCAACAGGGAGGTCACTCCGGAAACACCATATATTTT

J gene: TRBJ1-2
clone size: NA
D gene: NA
V gene: TRBV5-8
CDR3 length: 17
CDR3 protein: CASSGQVTELFNYGYTF
CDR3 DNA: TGTGCCAGCAGCGGCCAGGTGACAGAGCTATTTAACTATGGCTACACCTTC

J gene: TRBJ1-1
clone size: few
D gene: TRBD1
V gene: TRBV18
CDR3 length: 14
CDR3 protein: CASSSPDRRTEAFF
CDR3 DNA: TGTGCCAGCTCATCCCCGGACAGGAGAACTGAAGCTTTCTTT

J gene: TRBJ1-5
clone size: NA
D gene: TRBD1
V gene: TRBV29-1
CDR3 length: 13
CDR3 protein: CSVREDRNQPQHF
CDR3 DNA: TGCAGCGTCCGAGAGGACAGGAATCAGCCCCAGCATTTT

J gene: TRBJ1-2
clone size: NA
D gene: NA
V gene: TRBV29-1
CDR3 length: 11
CDR3 protein: CSVGLGHGYTF
CDR3 DNA: TGCAGCGTTGGGTTGGGCCATGGCTACACCTTC

J gene: TRBJ2-5
clone size: NA
D gene: NA
V gene: TRBV2
CDR3 length: 12
CDR3 protein: CASTGGIGTQYF
CDR3 DNA: TGTGCCAGCACAGGGGGGATTGGGACCCAGTACTTC

J gene: TRBJ2-2
clone size: NA
D gene: TRBD1
V gene: TRBV3-1/TRBV3-2
CDR3 length: 16
CDR3 protein: CASGLPGQGFSGELFF
CDR3 DNA: TGTGCCAGCGGATTACCGGGACAGGGGTTCAGTGGGGAGCTGTTTTTT

J gene: TRBJ2-5
clone size: NA
D gene: NA
V gene: TRBV28
CDR3 length: 14
CDR3 protein: CASSFRNRQETQYF
CDR3 DNA: TGTGCCAGCAGTTTTCGGAACAGACAAGAGACCCAGTACTTC

J gene: TRBJ1-3
clone size: NA
D gene: NA
V gene: TRBV7-9
CDR3 length: 15
CDR3 protein: CASSLVAGGRNTIYF
CDR3 DNA: TGTGCCAGCAGCTTAGTCGCGGGCGGTAGAAACACCATATATTTT

J gene: TRBJ1-6
clone size: NA
D gene: NA
V gene: TRBV2
CDR3 length: 15
CDR3 protein: CASSPGVDLASPLHF
CDR3 DNA: TGTGCCAGCAGTCCCGGTGTAGACCTAGCTTCACCCCTCCACTTT

J gene: TRBJ2-5
clone size: NA
D gene: TRBD2
V gene: TRBV3-1/TRBV3-2
CDR3 length: 15
CDR3 protein: CARGELAGIQETQYF
CDR3 DNA: TGTGCCAGAGGGGAGCTAGCGGGGATCCAAGAGACCCAGTACTTC

J gene: TRBJ2-7
clone size: NA
D gene: TRBD1
V gene: TRBV7-2
CDR3 length: 14
CDR3 protein: CASSFRDSYYEQYF
CDR3 DNA: TGTGCCAGCAGCTTTCGGGACAGCTACTACGAGCAGTACTTC

J gene: TRBJ1-4
clone size: NA
D gene: TRBD1
V gene: TRBV3-1/TRBV3-2
CDR3 length: 15
CDR3 protein: CASSQAGTGGEKLFF
CDR3 DNA: TGTGCCAGCAGCCAGGCTGGGACAGGGGGGGAAAAACTGTTTTTT

J gene: TRBJ1-2
clone size: once
D gene: TRBD1
V gene: TRBV7-2
CDR3 length: 15
CDR3 protein: CASSFYRGTNYGYTF
CDR3 DNA: TGTGCCAGCAGCTTTTACAGGGGAACTAACTATGGCTACACCTTC

J gene: TRBJ1-5
clone size: NA
D gene: NA
V gene: TRBV9
CDR3 length: 14
CDR3 protein: CASSVGASEQPQHF
CDR3 DNA: TGTGCCAGCAGCGTGGGGGCGTCGGAACAGCCCCAGCATTTT

J gene: TRBJ1-1
clone size: NA
D gene: TRBD1
V gene: TRBV19
CDR3 length: 13
CDR3 protein: CASSFRQGSEAFF
CDR3 DNA: TGTGCCAGTAGTTTCCGACAGGGCTCTGAAGCTTTCTTT

J gene: TRBJ1-2
clone size: NA
D gene: NA
V gene: TRBV6-5
CDR3 length: 15
CDR3 protein: CASSIYRVENYGYTF
CDR3 DNA: TGTGCCAGCAGTATCTACAGGGTGGAGAACTATGGCTACACCTTC

J gene: TRBJ1-6
clone size: NA
D gene: NA
V gene: TRBV7-7
CDR3 length: 15
CDR3 protein: CASSLVAESNSPLHF
CDR3 DNA: TGTGCTAGCAGCTTAGTGGCAGAATCTAATTCACCCCTCCACTTT

J gene: TRBJ1-2
clone size: NA
D gene: TRBD1
V gene: TRBV18
CDR3 length: 17
CDR3 protein: CASSPPEQGASNYGYTF
CDR3 DNA: TGTGCCAGCTCACCACCGGAGCAGGGGGCATCTAACTATGGCTACACCTTC

J gene: TRBJ2-7
clone size: NA
D gene: TRBD2
V gene: TRBV7-9
CDR3 length: 14
CDR3 protein: CASSQGGKGAEQYF
CDR3 DNA: TGTGCCAGCAGCCAGGGAGGGAAAGGGGCCGAGCAGTACTTC

J gene: TRBJ1-1
clone size: once
D gene: TRBD1
V gene: TRBV19
CDR3 length: 17
CDR3 protein: CASSSSGQGAWNTEAFF
CDR3 DNA: TGTGCCAGTAGTAGCTCCGGCCAGGGGGCTTGGAACACTGAAGCTTTCTTT

J gene: TRBJ2-1
clone size: NA
D gene: NA
V gene: TRBV6-1
CDR3 length: 16
CDR3 protein: CASSEEETYSYNEQFF
CDR3 DNA: TGTGCCAGCAGTGAAGAGGAGACTTACTCCTACAATGAGCAGTTCTTC

J gene: TRBJ1-5
clone size: NA
D gene: NA
V gene: TRBV4-1
CDR3 length: 16
CDR3 protein: CASSQDQGGLNQPQHF
CDR3 DNA: TGCGCCAGCAGCCAAGATCAAGGCGGGCTCAATCAGCCCCAGCATTTT

J gene: TRBJ2-1
clone size: NA
D gene: TRBD2
V gene: TRBV2
CDR3 length: 16
CDR3 protein: CASSPTPSGGAIEQFF
CDR3 DNA: TGTGCCAGCAGTCCAACACCTAGCGGGGGGGCAATTGAGCAGTTCTTC

J gene: TRBJ2-3
clone size: NA
D gene: TRBD2
V gene: TRBV10-3
CDR3 length: 16
CDR3 protein: CAISETSGGSTDTQYF
CDR3 DNA: TGTGCCATCAGTGAGACTAGCGGGGGTAGCACAGATACGCAGTATTTT

J gene: TRBJ1-4
clone size: NA
D gene: NA
V gene: TRBV3-1/TRBV3-2
CDR3 length: 14
CDR3 protein: CASSQERGNEKLFF
CDR3 DNA: TGTGCCAGCAGCCAAGAAAGAGGGAACGAAAAACTGTTTTTT

J gene: TRBJ2-5
clone size: NA
D gene: TRBD2
V gene: TRBV4-3
CDR3 length: 18
CDR3 protein: CASSQDFVGAGGQETQYF
CDR3 DNA: TGCGCCAGCAGCCAAGATTTCGTGGGGGCGGGGGGACAAGAGACCCAGTACTTC

J gene: TRBJ2-7
clone size: NA
D gene: TRBD1
V gene: TRBV5-8
CDR3 length: 13
CDR3 protein: CASRTGQFYEQYF
CDR3 DNA: TGTGCCAGCAGGACGGGACAGTTCTACGAGCAGTACTTC

J gene: TRBJ1-6
clone size: NA
D gene: NA
V gene: TRBV6-5
CDR3 length: 15
CDR3 protein: CASSYSDRLDSPLHF
CDR3 DNA: TGTGCCAGCAGTTACTCGGACAGACTCGATTCACCCCTCCACTTT

J gene: TRBJ2-5
clone size: NA
D gene: NA
V gene: TRBV7-2
CDR3 length: 14
CDR3 protein: CASSLLGGPETQYF
CDR3 DNA: TGTGCCAGCAGCTTACTGGGGGGTCCAGAGACCCAGTACTTC

J gene: TRBJ2-5
clone size: NA
D gene: TRBD1
V gene: TRBV7-9
CDR3 length: 14
CDR3 protein: CASSSTGWQETQYF
CDR3 DNA: TGTGCCAGCAGCTCGACAGGGTGGCAAGAGACCCAGTACTTC

J gene: TRBJ1-5
clone size: NA
D gene: NA
V gene: TRBV5-5
CDR3 length: 15
CDR3 protein: CASSSGAGQGQPQHF
CDR3 DNA: TGTGCCAGCAGCTCGGGTGCAGGCCAGGGACAGCCCCAGCATTTT

J gene: TRBJ1-2
clone size: few
D gene: TRBD1
V gene: TRBV5-1
CDR3 length: 14
CDR3 protein: CASSDGTGGYGYTF
CDR3 DNA: TGCGCCAGCAGCGATGGGACAGGGGGCTATGGCTACACCTTC

J gene: TRBJ2-3
clone size: once
D gene: TRBD1
V gene: TRBV2
CDR3 length: 16
CDR3 protein: CASRPGQGFYTDTQYF
CDR3 DNA: TGTGCCAGCCGGCCGGGACAGGGGTTCTACACAGATACGCAGTATTTT

J gene: TRBJ2-1
clone size: NA
D gene: NA
V gene: TRBV24-1
CDR3 length: 15
CDR3 protein: CATSSSRGANNEQFF
CDR3 DNA: TGTGCCACCAGTTCCTCCCGGGGAGCCAACAATGAGCAGTTCTTC

J gene: TRBJ1-4
clone size: NA
D gene: NA
V gene: TRBV5-1
CDR3 length: 13
CDR3 protein: CASSSGSSEKLFF
CDR3 DNA: TGCGCCAGCAGCTCTGGCTCCAGTGAAAAACTGTTTTTT

J gene: TRBJ1-5
clone size: NA
D gene: NA
V gene: TRBV28
CDR3 length: 16
CDR3 protein: CASRYQGGFSNQPQHF
CDR3 DNA: TGTGCCAGCAGATACCAGGGAGGCTTTAGCAATCAGCCCCAGCATTTT